These 26 T cell receptor beta chains originate from one sample sequenced in a study of shared clonotypes between healthy human individuals. The repertoire was sequenced with immunoSEQ multiplex PCR; TCRdb's copy has only in-frame clones and lacks some. The sample comprises millions of clones, over 85% of which are singletons, and 0.1% to 0.15% rests with the top ten. The sample consisted of naive CD4+ T cells sorted from blood. This sample's subset: CD45RA+ positively selected. Receptors originate from a man aged 18-30 years in good health.

The chain is built from TRBV28 and TRBJ2-7, with 9 bases identical to TRBD1. The CDR3 totals 14 residues. V was pared by 3 bases and J by 6 bases, with 6 bases of the junction left unmatched. Germline V gene data show CDR1 as MDHEN and CDR2 as SYDVKM. CDR3 nucleotides: TGTGCCAGCAGTTTGTGGGACAGGGCAGGCGAGCAGTACTTC. Amino acids: CASSLWDRAGEQYF.

The V and J genes are TRBV7-2 and TRBJ2-3; 9 bases are a match to TRBD1. V trimming: 0 bases; J trimming: 4 bases; junction bases outside the gene matches: 5. Germline CDR1 SGHTA, CDR2 FQGNSA. The CDR3 consists of 16 residues. The CDR3 nucleotides read TGTGCCAGCAGCTTAGCCTTTACAGGGGGCGCAGATACGCAGTATTTT. It yields the protein CASSLAFTGGADTQYF. Together with reference TRBV7-2 and TRBJ2-3, the CDR3 gives the full variable domain: GAGVSQSPSNKVTEKGKDVELRCDPISGHTALYWYRQSLGQGLEFLIYFQGNSAPDKSGLPSDRFSAERTGGSVSTLTIQRTQQEDSAVYLCASSLAFTGGADTQYFGPGTRLTVL.

As regards this clone: This sample also contains other DNA sequences that code for the same CDR3. The gene calls are TRBV2 and TRBJ2-2; 7 bases agree with TRBD2. The CDR3 has 13 residues. Germline V gene lookup returns CDR1 SNHLY and CDR2 FYNNEI. V shed 8 bases and J 5 bases; nucleotides not matched to a gene: 5. The CDR3 DNA is TGTGCCAGCCGACTAGCAGGTACCGGGGAGCTGTTTTTT. Its protein product is CASRLAGTGELFF.

The chain has TRBV5-1 and TRBJ1-6; D uncertain. The CDR3 is 15 residues long. Germline loops: CDR1 SGHRS, CDR2 YFSETQ. V dropped 0 bases and J dropped 5 bases, with 9 bases sitting between them. The CDR3 here is CASSLAAGDNSPLHF. As DNA, the CDR3 is TGCGCCAGCAGCTTGGCCGCAGGAGATAATTCACCCCTCCACTTT.

This chain connects TRBV2 to TRBJ2-7; 8 nucleotides align to TRBD2. The CDR3 totals 14 residues. Trimming cost V 6 bases and J 2 bases; bases outside gene matches: 6. Germline V gene lookup returns CDR1 SNHLY and CDR2 FYNNEI. The CDR3, as DNA: TGTGCCAGCAGAGTAGCGGGGCTAGCCTACGAGCAGTACTTC. Translation gives CASRVAGLAYEQYF.

The chain is built from TRBV12-5 and TRBJ1-2, with D perhaps TRBD1 (5 bases). Germline V gene data show CDR1 as LGHNT and CDR2 as FRNRAP. Trimming cost V 0 bases and J 2 bases, with 19 bases left between them. The CDR3 has 18 amino acids. CDR3 sequence reads: CASGLVQEWDGTNYGYTF. DNA of the CDR3: TGTGCTAGTGGTTTGGTACAAGAGTGGGACGGAACGAACTATGGCTACACCTTC.

The V gene is TRBV28, the J gene TRBJ1-4; no definite D call. The CDR3 is made up of 18 amino acids. The germline gives CDR1 MDHEN, CDR2 SYDVKM. V lost 1 base, J lost 5 bases, and 20 bases lay in between. The CDR3: CASSLYLQETSTNEKLFF. The CDR3 nucleotides are TGTGCCAGCAGTTTATATCTGCAAGAGACAAGCACAAATGAAAAACTGTTTTTT.

V and J are TRBV7-9 and TRBJ2-1; no firm D call. Germline CDR1 is SEHNR and CDR2 is FQNEAQ (reference sequence). The CDR3 extends over 13 amino acids. V lost 5 bases and J 4 bases, leaving 9 bases between the germline ends. The CDR3 protein is CASSRERYNEQFF. DNA of the CDR3: TGTGCCAGCAGCCGAGAAAGGTACAATGAGCAGTTCTTC.

Details on this clone: This clone may be a read error of a much larger clone one base away. This sample also contains other DNA sequences that code for the same CDR3. This sequence joins TRBV6-6 and TRBJ2-7; D tentatively reads TRBD1 or TRBD2 (5 bases each). The CDR3 contains 14 residues. The V and J ends lost 6 bases and 2 bases respectively, with 14 bases between them. Per germline, CDR1 MNHNY and CDR2 SVGAGI (reference sequence). The CDR3 DNA reads TGTGCCAGCAGCTACCGGGACGGACCCTACGAGCAGTACTTC. It encodes CASSYRDGPYEQYF.

The chain has TRBV6-6 and TRBJ1-2; TRBD1 is a possible D gene (5 bases). Germline assignment: CDR1 MNHNY and CDR2 SVGAGI (reference sequence). The CDR3 sequence is 14 residues long. V was shortened by 10 bases and J by 6 bases, with 21 bases between the two germline ends. The CDR3 DNA reads as TGTGCCATTACTCCTGGACCAACCAGGGATGGCTACACCTTC. Its protein is CAITPGPTRDGYTF.

The chain uses TRBV11-2 and TRBJ1-2; D gene uncertain. The CDR3 runs 12 residues. Trimming removed 0 bases from V and 5 bases from J, with 4 bases in between. Germline CDR1 reads SGHAT; CDR2 reads FQNNGV. The CDR3 reads CASSLDLYGYTF. The CDR3 DNA sequence: TGTGCCAGCAGCTTAGATCTTTATGGCTACACCTTC. Complete variable domain (other parts from reference TRBV11-2 and TRBJ1-2): EAGVAQSPRYKIIEKRQSVAFWCNPISGHATLYWYQQILGQGPKLLIQFQNNGVVDDSQLPKDRFSAERLKGVDSTLKIQPAKLEDSAVYLCASSLDLYGYTFGSGTRLTVV.

Note on this clone: The sample contains more than one DNA sequence encoding this CDR3. The chain has TRBV5-1 and TRBJ2-2, with unresolved D. This CDR3 spans 13 amino acids. Between the trimmed V and J ends, which lost 0 bases and 4 bases, there was a span of 4 bases. The germline gives CDR1 SGHRS, CDR2 YFSETQ. Here the CDR3 DNA reads TGCGCCAGCAGCTTGGACATCACCGGGGAGCTGTTTTTT. It codes for CASSLDITGELFF. Full variable domain (rest looked up from reference TRBV5-1 and TRBJ2-2): KAGVTQTPRYLIKTRGQQVTLSCSPISGHRSVSWYQQTPGQGLQFLFEYFSETQRNKGNFPGRFSGRQFSNSRSEMNVSTLELGDSALYLCASSLDITGELFFGEGSRLTVL.

V gene TRBV19 combines with J gene TRBJ2-7; 9 nucleotides line up with TRBD1. CDR1 is LNHDA and CDR2 is SQIVND in the germline V gene (reference sequence). V lost 6 bases to trimming and J lost 3 bases; unmatched junction nucleotides: 6. This CDR3 is 14 amino acids long. The CDR3 DNA sequence: TGTGCCAGTAGCCAGGACAGGGGAAGCTACGAGCAGTACTTC. Amino acids: CASSQDRGSYEQYF.

Notes on this clone: Other DNA variants within this sample encode the same CDR3. The CDR3 nucleotides read TGTGCCAGCAGCTTAACTAGCTCCTACGAGCAGTACTTC. Translated: CASSLTSSYEQYF. The chain carries TRBV7-2 and TRBJ2-7, with a possible D match to TRBD2 (5 bases). The germline V gene has CDR1 SGHTA and CDR2 FQGNSA. This CDR3 comprises 13 residues. Trimming stripped 2 bases from V and 0 bases from J, with 5 bases between.

At least ten counts were recorded for this clone. This chain joins TRBV28 and TRBJ1-3, with D maybe TRBD1 (5 bases). CDR1 is MDHEN, CDR2 SYDVKM, per germline. The CDR3 extends over 15 amino acids. With 6 bases removed from V and 10 bases from J, the gap between germline ends came to 22 bases. In DNA form, the CDR3 reads TGTGCCAGCAGCTCCACCGGGAAAGGGGTCGGAACCATATATTTT. This gives the protein CASSSTGKGVGTIYF.

The chain links TRBV7-8 to TRBJ1-1; D gene uncertain. With 0 bases removed from V and 5 bases from J, the gap between germline ends came to 19 bases. CDR3 length: 17 residues. Germline V gene data show CDR1 as SGHVS and CDR2 as FQNEAQ. CDR3 in DNA: TGTGCCAGCAGCTTAGCGTCGGTAGGCCCCTTGAGGACTGAAGCTTTCTTT. It yields the protein CASSLASVGPLRTEAFF.

The V gene is TRBV12-5, the J gene TRBJ1-4; 9 nucleotides agree with TRBD1. The CDR3 length is 15 residues. Germline V lookup: CDR1 LGHNT, CDR2 FRNRAP. The V gene end was trimmed by 6 bases and the J gene end by 2 bases; junction bases not matched to a gene: 4. The CDR3 bases are TGTGCTAGTGGACTCGGACAGGGGACTAATGAAAAACTGTTTTTT. This encodes CASGLGQGTNEKLFF.

This clone was seen just once. The V gene is TRBV2, the J gene TRBJ2-7; 7 bases fit TRBD2. CDR1 SNHLY and CDR2 FYNNEI come from the germline V gene. With 8 bases clipped from V and 0 bases from J, the junction kept 7 bases outside the gene matches. The CDR3 spans 14 residues. In DNA, the CDR3 is TGTGCCAGCCCAAGGGAGGGGAGCTCCTACGAGCAGTACTTC. This translates into CASPREGSSYEQYF.

Comment on this clone: The sample holds other DNA sequences that translate to the same CDR3. V usage is TRBV7-6 and J usage is TRBJ2-5; D is uncertain. Looked up from germline, CDR1 is SGHVS and CDR2 is FNYEAQ. Trimming took 1 base from V and 2 from J, leaving 5 bases between them. This CDR3 is built from 13 residues. DNA for the CDR3: TGTGCCAGCAGCTTAGTCAGACAAGAGACCCAGTACTTC. Amino acid sequence: CASSLVRQETQYF.

This clone came up once. The chain has TRBV6-1 and TRBJ1-5; D is unresolved. The germline V gene encodes CDR1 MNHNS and CDR2 SASEGT. The CDR3 totals 14 residues. Trimming pared 4 bases from V and 5 bases from J, leaving 12 bases between. DNA for the CDR3: TGTGCCAGCAGTGTGCGATCCACCGATCAGCCCCAGCATTTT. It translates to CASSVRSTDQPQHF.

The gene calls are TRBV5-1 and TRBJ2-4, with D maybe TRBD2 (6 bases). Germline V CDR1 and CDR2: SGHRS, YFSETQ. Trimming removed 4 bases at V and 7 bases at J, with 12 bases between. The CDR3 sequence is 13 residues long. CDR3 DNA: TGCGCCAGCAGCCTTGGAGGGGATAACATTCAGTACTTC. It specifies CASSLGGDNIQYF. The variable domain in full, completed from reference TRBV5-1 and TRBJ2-4, reads KAGVTQTPRYLIKTRGQQVTLSCSPISGHRSVSWYQQTPGQGLQFLFEYFSETQRNKGNFPGRFSGRQFSNSRSEMNVSTLELGDSALYLCASSLGGDNIQYFGAGTRLSVL.

The V and J genes are TRBV30 and TRBJ1-1, with TRBD1 matching over 8 bases. Germline CDR1 reads GTSNPN; CDR2 reads SVGIG (reference sequence). V trimming: 2 bases; J trimming: 3 bases; junction bases outside the gene matches: 5. This CDR3 is 14 amino acids long. CDR3 sequence: CAWSLRRGHTEAFF. In DNA, the CDR3 is TGTGCCTGGAGTCTACGCAGGGGGCACACTGAAGCTTTCTTT. The full variable domain, with the rest looked up from reference TRBV30 and TRBJ1-1, is SQTIHQWPATLVQPVGSPLSLECTVEGTSNPNLYWYRQAAGRGLQLLFYSVGIGQISSEVPQNLSASRPQDRQFILSSKKLLLSDSGFYLCAWSLRRGHTEAFFGQGTRLTVV.

The J gene is TRBJ1-1, the V gene TRBV6-5, with D possibly being TRBD1 (5 bases). Germline CDR1 and CDR2: MNHEY and SVGAGI. This CDR3 is built from 12 residues. The V end was cut by 8 bases, the J end by 2 bases, with 9 bases between. Here the CDR3 reads CASATVNTEAFF. For the CDR3, the DNA is TGTGCCAGCGCGACAGTAAACACTGAAGCTTTCTTT.

V gene TRBV10-3 combines with J gene TRBJ1-2; D is perhaps TRBD1 (6 bases). Trimming took 8 bases from V and 7 from J, leaving 20 bases between them. The V gene's germline CDR1 is ENHRY and CDR2 SYGVKD. The length of the CDR3 is 14 residues. CDR3 residues: CAIGTNSGVAGYTF. In DNA, the CDR3 is TGTGCCATCGGTACAAACTCAGGGGTTGCTGGCTACACCTTC.

The chain links TRBV19 to TRBJ2-7; 8 bases match TRBD1. V gave up 5 bases and J gave up 3 bases; unmatched junction bases: 3. This CDR3 spans 13 amino acids. Germline V gene data show CDR1 as LNHDA and CDR2 as SQIVND (reference sequence). This CDR3 reads CASSRTGNYEQYF. The CDR3 DNA follows: TGTGCCAGTAGTCGGACAGGGAACTACGAGCAGTACTTC. Drawing the rest from reference TRBV19 and TRBJ2-7, the complete variable domain is DGGITQSPKYLFRKEGQNVTLSCEQNLNHDAMYWYRQDPGQGLRLIYYSQIVNDFQKGDIAEGYSVSREKKESFPLTVTSAQKNPTAFYLCASSRTGNYEQYFGPGTRLTVT.

V usage is TRBV19 and J usage is TRBJ1-6, with D perhaps TRBD1 (6 bases). Germline assignment: CDR1 LNHDA and CDR2 SQIVND (reference sequence). The CDR3 has 14 amino acids. The V end lost 8 bases, the J end lost 9 bases, and 17 bases lay between the germline ends. The CDR3 bases are TGTGCCAGTGCATTCCGGGACACCATTTCACCCCTCCACTTT. This sequence encodes CASAFRDTISPLHF.